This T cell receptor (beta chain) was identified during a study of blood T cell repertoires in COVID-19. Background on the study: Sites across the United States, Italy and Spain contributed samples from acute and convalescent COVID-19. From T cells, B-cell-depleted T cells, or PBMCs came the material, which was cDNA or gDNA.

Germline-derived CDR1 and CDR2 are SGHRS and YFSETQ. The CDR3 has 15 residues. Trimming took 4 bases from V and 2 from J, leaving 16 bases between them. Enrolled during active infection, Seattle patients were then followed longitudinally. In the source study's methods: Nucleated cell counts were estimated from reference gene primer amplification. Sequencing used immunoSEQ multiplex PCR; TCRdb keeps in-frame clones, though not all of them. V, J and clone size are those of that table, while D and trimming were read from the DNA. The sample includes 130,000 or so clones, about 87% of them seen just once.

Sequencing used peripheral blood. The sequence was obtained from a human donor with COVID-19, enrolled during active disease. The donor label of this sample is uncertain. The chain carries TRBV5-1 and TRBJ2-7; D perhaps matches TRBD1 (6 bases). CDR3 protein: CASSNRDIPPYEQYF. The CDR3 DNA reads TGCGCCAGCAGCAACCGGGACATCCCACCCTACGAGCAGTACTTC.